These T cell receptor beta chains were read from a single sample in a study of Graves' ophthalmopathy and Graves' hyperthyroidism. TCRdb reprocessed the multiplex PCR reads with MiXCR, giving one entry per CDR3 protein. The sample lists about 700,000 distinct CDR3 sequences; around 40% were seen once. The sample was peripheral blood. All receptors come from an adult man with Graves' ophthalmopathy. Both conserved end residues are part of each CDR3. The D gene is left open where the match is weak. Clone size is not always given. Where it is, it says once, few, many or a class for expanded clones.

D gene | clone size | J gene | V gene | CDR3 protein | CDR3 DNA
TRBD1 | few | TRBJ1-2 | TRBV5-8 | CASSVPGQGSNYGYTF | TGTGCCAGCAGCGTACCAGGACAGGGCTCTAACTATGGCTACACCTTC
. | many | TRBJ1-6 | TRBV7-3 | CASSSTYNSPLHF | TGTGCCAGCAGCTCGACCTATAATTCACCCCTCCACTTT
. | . | TRBJ2-7 | TRBV20-1 | CSASTSGRNYEQYF | TGCAGTGCTAGTACGTCGGGGCGGAACTACGAGCAGTACTTC
TRBD1 | . | TRBJ1-2 | TRBV25-1 | CASIKDRALGYGYTF | TGTGCCAGCATTAAAGACAGGGCACTCGGCTATGGCTACACCTTC
TRBD1 | . | TRBJ2-7 | TRBV29-1 | CSYRTGGDYEQYF | TGCAGCTACAGGACAGGGGGAGACTACGAGCAGTACTTC
. | many | TRBJ2-7 | TRBV7-9 | CASSLAPAPSVQYF | TGTGCCAGCAGCTTAGCCCCAGCTCCGTCTGTGCAGTACTTC
. | . | TRBJ2-7 | TRBV4-2 | CASSQDLGLSYEQYF | TGTGCCAGCAGCCAAGATCTGGGCTTATCCTACGAGCAGTACTTC
. | many | TRBJ2-5 | TRBV15 | CATSRGDHETQYF | TGTGCCACCAGCAGAGGGGATCACGAGACCCAGTACTTC
TRBD2 | few | TRBJ2-1 | TRBV6-9 | CASSETGTSGSGEQFF | TGTGCCAGCAGTGAGACCGGGACTAGCGGGAGTGGAGAGCAGTTCTTC
. | . | TRBJ1-5 | TRBV10-3 | CASRATRGNQPQHF | TGTGCCAGCAGAGCTACTAGGGGGAATCAGCCCCAGCATTTT
. | . | TRBJ1-2 | TRBV19 | CASKSGYGYTF | TGTGCCAGTAAGTCGGGCTATGGCTACACCTTC
. | . | TRBJ2-2 | TRBV25-1 | CASSQSFGVSNTGELFF | TGTGCCAGCAGCCAGAGTTTTGGGGTCTCGAACACCGGGGAGCTGTTTTTT
TRBD1 | many | TRBJ1-2 | TRBV6-5 | CASSGQGVYGYTF | TGTGCCAGCAGTGGCCAGGGGGTCTATGGCTACACCTTC
. | . | TRBJ2-7 | TRBV6-5 | CARTRGARYEQYF | TGTGCCAGGACCAGGGGAGCTAGGTACGAGCAGTACTTC
. | . | TRBJ2-5 | TRBV7-6 | CASSLGDTQETQYF | TGTGCCAGCAGCTTAGGCGACACCCAAGAGACCCAGTACTTC
. | many | TRBJ1-5 | TRBV19 | CASSMTTDNQPQHF | TGTGCCAGTAGTATGACGACAGACAATCAGCCCCAGCATTTT
. | few | TRBJ2-7 | TRBV6-5 | CASSYSRENYYEQYF | TGTGCCAGCAGTTACTCGAGGGAGAATTACTACGAGCAGTACTTC
. | . | TRBJ2-7 | TRBV25-1 | CASSPPGGSGEQYF | TGTGCCAGCAGTCCGCCCGGGGGATCGGGCGAGCAGTACTTC
. | once | TRBJ1-1 | TRBV10-3 | CASSYPSDRVNTEAFF | TGTGCCAGCAGTTACCCATCAGACAGAGTTAACACTGAAGCTTTCTTT
. | many | TRBJ1-4 | TRBV5-8 | CASSTPSREKLFF | TGTGCCAGCAGTACACCGTCCAGGGAAAAACTGTTTTTT
TRBD1 | few | TRBJ2-6 | TRBV6-2/TRBV6-3 | CASRTRQGSNGANVLTF | TGTGCCAGCAGAACGAGACAGGGTTCGAACGGGGCCAACGTCCTGACTTTC
. | . | TRBJ1-2 | TRBV6-6 | CASSEATGGYGYTF | TGTGCCAGCAGTGAAGCTACGGGGGGGTATGGCTACACCTTC
. | few | TRBJ2-7 | TRBV20-1 | CSASPSDREQYF | TGCAGTGCTAGTCCCAGCGACCGCGAGCAGTACTTC
. | . | TRBJ1-1 | TRBV12-3/TRBV12-4 | CASSLWGLNTEAFF | TGTGCCAGCAGTTTATGGGGGCTGAACACTGAAGCTTTCTTT
. | many | TRBJ2-5 | TRBV19 | CASSTHGRPKETQYF | TGTGCCAGTAGTACCCACGGGAGACCCAAAGAGACCCAGTACTTC
TRBD2 | many | TRBJ2-5 | TRBV10-3 | CAIKEAGDLETQYF | TGTGCCATCAAAGAGGCGGGAGATTTGGAGACCCAGTACTTC
. | . | TRBJ1-5 | TRBV19 | CASSIERGGQPQHF | TGTGCCAGTAGTATAGAAAGGGGTGGTCAGCCCCAGCATTTT
. | . | TRBJ2-2 | TRBV10-3 | CAISESTGRGELFF | TGTGCCATCAGTGAGTCCACAGGGAGGGGGGAGCTGTTTTTT
. | few | TRBJ1-1 | TRBV14 | CASRYYGGTEAFF | TGTGCCAGCAGGTACTACGGGGGCACTGAAGCTTTCTTT
. | . | TRBJ1-5 | TRBV20-1 | CSASSGRNQETQHF | TGCAGTGCTAGTTCCGGACGAAACCAAGAGACCCAGCATTTT
TRBD2 | . | TRBJ2-7 | TRBV20-1 | CSAGGGLALEQYF | TGCAGTGCTGGGGGGGGACTAGCGCTCGAGCAGTACTTC
. | . | TRBJ1-1 | TRBV10-3 | CASSYSSRDTEAFF | TGTGCCAGCAGTTACTCATCTCGGGACACTGAAGCTTTCTTT
TRBD2 | . | TRBJ2-5 | TRBV7-3 | CASSVSGVRGSGETQYF | TGTGCCAGCAGCGTCTCCGGTGTGCGGGGGTCAGGAGAGACCCAGTACTTC
. | . | TRBJ2-7 | TRBV20-1 | CSARESRGFSYEQYF | TGCAGTGCTAGAGAAAGTCGGGGGTTCTCCTACGAGCAGTACTTC
. | few | TRBJ1-1 | TRBV5-5 | CASSGKQGYTEAFF | TGTGCCAGCAGCGGGAAACAGGGATACACTGAAGCTTTCTTT
TRBD1 | . | TRBJ1-5 | TRBV24-1 | CATSDPGTGEVGQPQHF | TGTGCCACCAGTGACCCAGGGACAGGGGAAGTGGGTCAGCCCCAGCATTTT
. | few | TRBJ1-1 | TRBV20-1 | CSAREGRAEAFF | TGCAGTGCTAGAGAGGGTAGGGCTGAAGCTTTCTTT
. | few | TRBJ2-3 | TRBV7-6 | CASSPSQGVDTQYF | TGTGCCAGCAGCCCAAGCCAGGGCGTGGATACGCAGTATTTT
. | . | TRBJ1-3 | TRBV11-2 | CASSLTVGNTIYF | TGTGCCAGCAGCTTAACAGTTGGAAACACCATATATTTT
TRBD1 | . | TRBJ2-7 | TRBV10-2 | CASSEVAGQGPYEQYF | TGCGCCAGCAGTGAAGTTGCGGGACAGGGGCCCTACGAGCAGTACTTC
. | . | TRBJ1-5 | TRBV4-1 | CASSQSRLNQPQHF | TGCGCCAGCAGCCAATCACGCTTAAATCAGCCCCAGCATTTT
. | few | TRBJ1-3 | TRBV29-1 | CSVEETESGNTIYF | TGCAGCGTTGAAGAAACAGAGTCTGGAAACACCATATATTTT
. | many | TRBJ1-1 | TRBV11-2 | CASSSQKSHTEAFF | TGTGCCAGCAGCTCTCAAAAGTCCCACACTGAAGCTTTCTTT
TRBD1 | . | TRBJ1-4 | TRBV25-1 | CASSSNRGLSGWTNEKLFF | TGTGCCAGCAGTTCCAACAGGGGGCTATCTGGTTGGACTAATGAAAAACTGTTTTTT
. | . | TRBJ2-2 | TRBV29-1 | CSSQQGNTGELFF | TGCAGCAGTCAACAGGGGAACACCGGGGAGCTGTTTTTT
TRBD1 | few | TRBJ2-2 | TRBV25-1 | CASSLAPRDSRGELFF | TGTGCTAGCAGCTTAGCCCCCCGGGACAGCCGCGGGGAGCTGTTTTTT
. | few | TRBJ1-3 | TRBV2 | CASSRAGTSNTIYF | TGTGCCAGCAGCCGCGCCGGGACATCGAACACCATATATTTT
. | . | TRBJ1-5 | TRBV7-9 | CASSSIDRPRQPQHF | TGTGCCAGCAGTTCCATCGACAGACCGCGTCAGCCCCAGCATTTT
. | many | TRBJ1-1 | TRBV2 | CASTGMNTEAFF | TGTGCCAGCACTGGCATGAACACTGAAGCTTTCTTT
TRBD1 | . | TRBJ1-6 | TRBV29-1 | CSFGTGYNSPLHF | TGCAGCTTCGGGACAGGGTATAATTCACCCCTCCACTTT
TRBD1 | many | TRBJ1-2 | TRBV10-1 | CASSESKAGGRYGYTF | TGCGCCAGCAGTGAGTCGAAGGCAGGGGGCAGATATGGCTACACCTTC
. | . | TRBJ2-5 | TRBV20-1 | CSASPGAETRYF | TGCAGTGCTAGCCCCGGCGCCGAGACCCGGTACTTC
. | . | TRBJ1-2 | TRBV29-1 | CSVEETASLRYGYTF | TGCAGCGTTGAAGAGACAGCGAGCCTCCGGTATGGCTACACCTTC
. | . | TRBJ1-5 | TRBV20-1 | CSQGNSNQPQHF | TGCAGCCAGGGGAATAGCAATCAGCCCCAGCATTTT
. | many | TRBJ1-1 | TRBV29-1 | CSVVGYIGNTEAFF | TGCAGCGTTGTGGGATATATTGGGAACACTGAAGCTTTCTTT
. | many | TRBJ2-7 | TRBV5-6 | CASTERGALSHEQYF | TGTGCCAGCACCGAACGGGGCGCCTTATCCCACGAGCAGTACTTC
. | . | TRBJ2-5 | TRBV19 | CASSMRGKETQYF | TGTGCCAGTAGTATGCGGGGTAAAGAGACCCAGTACTTC
. | . | TRBJ1-6 | TRBV4-1 | CASSLDGSNSPLHF | TGCGCCAGCAGCCTAGACGGCTCGAACTCACCCCTCCACTTT
. | . | TRBJ2-1 | TRBV10-3 | CAISESYGEQFF | TGTGCCATCAGTGAGTCGTATGGGGAGCAGTTCTTC
. | . | TRBJ1-1 | TRBV7-9 | CASSQVGDTEAFF | TGTGCCAGCAGCCAAGTAGGGGACACTGAAGCTTTCTTT